These T cell receptor beta chains were read from a single sample in a study of OX40 agonist ivuxolimab in advanced cancers. Profiled with immunoSEQ multiplex PCR; TCRdb holds only in-frame clones, not every one. The sample lists about 32,000 clones, approximately 87% occurring once. The material sequenced was CD4+ or CD8+ T cells sorted from blood, taken in a trial of the OX40 agonist ivuxolimab. The receptors here all came from an adult with an advanced solid tumor such as melanoma, head and neck, liver or kidney cancer. The CDR3 runs from the conserved cysteine through the conserved F or W. Fields, in order: clone size, V gene, J gene, D gene, CDR3 DNA, CDR3 protein. The D gene is left open where the match is weak. The size of a clone is reported for some rows only, either as once, few or many, or as a class for expanded clones.

>NA|TRBV6-5|TRBJ2-3|TRBD2
TGTGCCAGCAGCCGGACTAGCGGGAATACAGATACGCAGTATTTT
CASSRTSGNTDTQYF
>NA|TRBV5-1|TRBJ2-7|TRBD1
TGCGCCAGCAGCTTGTCAGGGGGCTTCTACGAGCAGTACTTC
CASSLSGGFYEQYF
>NA|TRBV5-6|TRBJ2-1|TRBD1
TGTGCCAGCAGCTCCGGGACAGGGATGATGAATGAGCAGTTCTTC
CASSSGTGMMNEQFF
>NA|TRBV5-6|TRBJ2-2|TRBD2
TGTGCCAGCAGCTTGGGTCTAGCGGGAGCCTCCGGGGAGCTGTTTTTT
CASSLGLAGASGELFF
>NA|TRBV28|TRBJ2-7|TRBD2
TGTGCCAGCAGAGGGGTAGCGGGAGACCACGAGCAGTACTTC
CASRGVAGDHEQYF
>NA|TRBV14|TRBJ2-2|NA
TGTGCCAGCAGCCAGTACAGGGTGCTAAGCGGGGAGCTGTTTTTT
CASSQYRVLSGELFF
>NA|TRBV6-6|TRBJ2-7|NA
TGTGTCAGCAGTTACTCATACGAGCAGTACTTC
CVSSYSYEQYF
>few|TRBV7-9|TRBJ2-1|NA
TGTGCCAGCAGCTTTTCCCCGGGCGATGAGCAGTTCTTC
CASSFSPGDEQFF
>NA|TRBV4-1|TRBJ1-1|TRBD1
TGCGCCAGCAGCCAACTCGGACAGGGGAACACTGAAGCTTTCTTT
CASSQLGQGNTEAFF
>once|TRBV7-9|TRBJ2-7|NA
TGTGCCAGCAGCCTAACAGGATCCCCCCCCTACGAGCAGTACTTC
CASSLTGSPPYEQYF
>NA|TRBV21-1|TRBJ2-4|NA
TGTGCCAGCAGCAAAGTTTTTCATGCGGACAAAAACATTCAGTACTTC
CASSKVFHADKNIQYF
>NA|TRBV5-6|TRBJ2-7|NA
TGTGCCAGCAGCGGCTGGCAGGGCGAGCAGTACTTC
CASSGWQGEQYF
>NA|TRBV2|TRBJ2-1|TRBD2
TGTGCCAGCAGTGATCTACTAGCGGGAGGTTGGAATGAGCAGTTCTTC
CASSDLLAGGWNEQFF
>NA|TRBV27|TRBJ1-1|NA
TGTGCCAGCAGTTTACGGGGGCTAAACACTGAAGCTTTCTTT
CASSLRGLNTEAFF
>once|TRBV2|TRBJ2-1|NA
TGTGCCAGCAGCGACCAACACTCCGGCTCCCAGCAGTTCTTC
CASSDQHSGSQQFF
>once|TRBV13|TRBJ2-1|TRBD2
TGTGCCAGCAGCTTTGGCACAGGACTAGCGGGAGGTAGTGAGCAGTTCTTC
CASSFGTGLAGGSEQFF
>NA|TRBV28|TRBJ2-1|TRBD1
TGTGCCAGCAGTCCACCGGGACAGGTGAATGAGCAGTTCTTC
CASSPPGQVNEQFF
>NA|TRBV6-5|TRBJ1-2|NA
TGTGCCAGCAGTTACGCTAACTATGGCTACACCTTC
CASSYANYGYTF
>NA|TRBV7-8|TRBJ1-5|TRBD1
TGTGCCAGCAGCTTAGGACAGGGCTCCAATCAGCCCCAGCATTTT
CASSLGQGSNQPQHF
>few|TRBV18|TRBJ2-5|NA
TGTGCCAGCTCACCACCGTACACACAAGAGACCCAGTACTTC
CASSPPYTQETQYF
>once|TRBV15|TRBJ2-7|TRBD2
TGTGCCACCAGCAGAGAGGGGCGACTAGCGGGAGATTTCTCCCGGGACTACGAGCAGTACTTC
CATSREGRLAGDFSRDYEQYF
>NA|TRBV7-9|TRBJ2-7|NA
TGTGCCAGCAGCTCCCCTGGGGGAGCCTACTACGAGCAGTACTTC
CASSSPGGAYYEQYF
>NA|TRBV5-1|TRBJ2-5|NA
TGCGCCAGCAGCTTGTATCGGACTTCAGAAGAGACCCAGTACTTC
CASSLYRTSEETQYF
>NA|TRBV7-9|TRBJ1-3|NA
TGTGCCAGCAGCTTAGGAGGCTCTGGAAACACCATATATTTT
CASSLGGSGNTIYF
>NA|TRBV9|TRBJ2-1|NA
TGTGCCAGCAGCGAGGGGGGGAACCTCTACAATGAGCAGTTCTTC
CASSEGGNLYNEQFF
>NA|TRBV7-3|TRBJ2-2|TRBD1
TGTGCCAGCAGCTTAGGGGGACAGGGGGTCACCGGGGAGCTGTTTTTT
CASSLGGQGVTGELFF
>NA|TRBV7-6|TRBJ2-2|NA
TGTGCCAGCAGCTGGACAGAAACTAACACCGGGGAGCTGTTTTTT
CASSWTETNTGELFF
>NA|TRBV29-1|TRBJ1-4|TRBD1
TGCAGCGTTCCCGGGACAGGGGGAGAAAAACTGTTTTTT
CSVPGTGGEKLFF
>NA|TRBV28|TRBJ1-4|NA
TGTGCCAGCAGCCGCCCCTATAATGAAAAACTGTTTTTT
CASSRPYNEKLFF
>NA|TRBV29-1|TRBJ2-2|TRBD1
TGCAGCGCCGAGGGGACAGGGGGACGTACCGGGGAGCTGTTTTTT
CSAEGTGGRTGELFF
>NA|TRBV6-1|TRBJ1-1|NA
TGTGCCAGCAGTGAATGGTCAGCCCGCGGGGGCACTGAAGCTTTCTTT
CASSEWSARGGTEAFF
>NA|TRBV11-2|TRBJ2-2|NA
TGTGCCAGCAGCTTAGGTGTCGGGGAGCTGTTTTTT
CASSLGVGELFF
>NA|TRBV29-1|TRBJ1-1|NA
TGCAGCGTTGATCTGAGGAACACTGAAGCTTTCTTT
CSVDLRNTEAFF
>NA|TRBV18|TRBJ2-3|TRBD2
TGTGCCAGCTCACTCCAGAGCGGGGGGGTGACAGATACGCAGTATTTT
CASSLQSGGVTDTQYF
>NA|TRBV23-1|TRBJ2-5|TRBD1
TGCGCCAGCAACCTCCGACAGGGCTACAAAGAGACCCAGTACTTC
CASNLRQGYKETQYF
>NA|TRBV14|TRBJ2-7|TRBD1
TGTGCCAGCAGCCACCCGGACAGGGGAGCCTACGAGCAGTACTTC
CASSHPDRGAYEQYF
>few|TRBV13|TRBJ2-2|TRBD1
TGTGCCAGCAGCCTACAGGGGTCCGGGGAGCTGTTTTTT
CASSLQGSGELFF
>NA|TRBV6-1|TRBJ2-1|NA
TGTGCCAGCAGTGATATTCTACAGACAGGCTTAACCTACAATGAGCAGTTCTTC
CASSDILQTGLTYNEQFF
>NA|TRBV5-5|TRBJ1-2|TRBD1
TGTGCCAGCAGCTTGGCAAATGCGGACAGGGGGAACTATGGCTACACCTTC
CASSLANADRGNYGYTF
>few|TRBV6-5|TRBJ2-7|NA
TGTGCCAGCAGGCCCGACGGGAAATACGAGCAGTACTTC
CASRPDGKYEQYF
>NA|TRBV27|TRBJ2-2|NA
TGTGCCAGCAGTTCCGGCACCGGGGAGCTGTTTTTT
CASSSGTGELFF
>few|TRBV11-2|TRBJ1-2|NA
TGTGCCAGCAGCTTATATGGGGGGGTGGACTATGGCTACACCTTC
CASSLYGGVDYGYTF
>NA|TRBV10-3|TRBJ1-3|NA
TGTGCCATCAGTGAGTCCACAGGGTGGGGAAACACCATATATTTT
CAISESTGWGNTIYF
>NA|TRBV28|TRBJ1-2|NA
TGTGCCAGCAGTTTCTCCCGCTCGACAGTTCATTCCTATGGCTACACCTTC
CASSFSRSTVHSYGYTF
>few|TRBV7-2|TRBJ2-7|NA
TGTGCCAGCAGCTTAGATTTGGGGGGTTACGAGCAGTACTTC
CASSLDLGGYEQYF